This T cell receptor (beta chain) comes out of a study of blood T cell repertoires in COVID-19. The V gene's germline CDR1 is SGHDT and CDR2 YYEEEE. The V end was cut by 4 bases, the J end by 4 bases, with 18 bases between. The CDR3 is 16 amino acids. Original processing methods: Amplified reference gene primers provided the basis for estimating nucleated cell counts. Data came from immunoSEQ multiplex PCR; TCRdb stores just in-frame clones and leaves some out. V and J calls and clone size come straight from that table; D and trimming were deduced from the DNA. The table shows about 60,000 clones, with roughly 74% occurring only once.

This clonotype originated in a human donor in a cohort sampled during active COVID-19. The sequenced sample consisted of peripheral blood. The V gene is TRBV5-6, the J gene TRBJ2-1; a possible D gene is TRBD1 (6 bases). In DNA, the CDR3 is TGTGCCAGCAGCGCCCTCGAGGGGACACAGTACAATGAGCAGTTCTTC. Translation: CASSALEGTQYNEQFF. The full variable domain, with the rest looked up from reference TRBV5-6 and TRBJ2-1, is DAGVTQSPTHLIKTRGQQVTLRCSPKSGHDTVSWYQQALGQGPQFIFQYYEEEERQRGNFPDRFSGHQFPNYSSELNVNALLLGDSALYLCASSALEGTQYNEQFFGPGTRLTVL.